Described below is a single TCR beta chain sequence and its context. Its antigen is currently unknown. This specimen belongs to a study of cytomegalovirus exposure and HLA in healthy donors. Findings and caveats of the study: Evidence from a later analysis indicated that most CMV-associated TCR beta chains looked HLA-restricted.

The PCR was carried out with 60 Vbeta primers and 13 Jbeta primers. The table came from immunoSEQ multiplex PCR; TCRdb's copy has only in-frame clones and leaves some out. The sample includes tens of thousands of clones. This CDR3 contains 16 residues. Losses at the gene ends were 3 bases for V and 0 bases for J; bases not matched to a gene: 6. Per the germline V gene, CDR1 is MDHEN and CDR2 is SYDVKM. The specimen was PBMCs. This receptor was taken from a male donor in good health and CMV-seronegative. This chain connects TRBV28 to TRBJ1-1, with 8 bases that match TRBD1. For the CDR3, the DNA is TGTGCCAGCAGTTTTTGGGGGGACAGGTTGAACACTGAAGCTTTCTTT. Protein product: CASSFWGDRLNTEAFF.